Listed below are T cell receptor beta chains from one sample, sequenced in a study of monozygotic twins with inflammatory bowel disease. Each CDR3 protein gets one entry in TCRdb, which reprocessed the 5' RACE reads and gives no DNA. Its clone listing holds roughly 140,000 distinct CDR3 sequences. Source material: blood. Receptors originate from a human donor with ulcerative colitis or Crohn's disease, or a healthy co-twin of an affected twin (not recorded which). CDR3s include the opening cysteine and the closing phenylalanine or tryptophan.

>TRBV6-1|TRBJ2-7|15
CATTGRSGTSYEQYF
>TRBV5-1|TRBJ2-6|15
CASSPRPSGANVLTF
>TRBV20-1|TRBJ2-7|13
CSATLSGVNEQYF
>TRBV20-1|TRBJ2-5|12
CSASDLIETQYF
>TRBV20-1|TRBJ1-1|12
CSARPWNTEAFF
>TRBV5-1|TRBJ2-1|15
CASSLAGTQYNEQFF
>TRBV19|TRBJ1-4|15
CASSIMTGGDEKLFF
>TRBV5-1|TRBJ1-4|15
CASSLLATTNEKLFF
>TRBV11-1|TRBJ2-1|19
CASSLGGPRTSGATNEQFF
>TRBV4-3|TRBJ2-7|14
CASSQELVRAEQYF
>TRBV5-1|TRBJ2-7|15
CASSSGPGQGDEQYF
>TRBV4-3|TRBJ2-7|17
CASSQDRDRSSPYEQYF
>TRBV6-5|TRBJ2-2|16
CASSYSWTGAAGELFF
>TRBV27|TRBJ2-5|18
CASSSIAGALIGGETQYF
>TRBV27|TRBJ1-1|15
CASSFLQGANTEAFF
>TRBV7-2|TRBJ1-5|15
CASSFGEGAGQPQHF
>TRBV5-1|TRBJ2-2|15
CASSPPGADTGELFF
>TRBV6-2/TRBV6-3|TRBJ1-1|14
CASNTGLAGTEAFF
>TRBV29-1|TRBJ1-1|12
CSVVQGNTEAFF
>TRBV18|TRBJ1-5|15
CASSPWGREDQPQHF
>TRBV13|TRBJ2-6|18
CASSPAWDRSSGANVLTF
>TRBV20-1|TRBJ2-5|13
CSADPGPPPAQYF
>TRBV6-2/TRBV6-3|TRBJ2-1|14
CASEYGGRGNEQFF
>TRBV12-3/TRBV12-4|TRBJ2-7|14
CASRRTGGHHEQYF
>TRBV29-1|TRBJ1-2|13
CSVTSTSLYGYTF
>TRBV12-3/TRBV12-4|TRBJ2-7|16
CASSLPGGGKGYEQYF
>TRBV20-1|TRBJ1-5|16
CSALARPHVSNQPQHF
>TRBV27|TRBJ2-7|12
CASSSEPYEQYF
>TRBV19|TRBJ2-6|16
CASSMDSKSGANVLTF
>TRBV20-1|TRBJ1-5|15
CSATSSGTANQPQHF
>TRBV25-1|TRBJ1-2|13
CASRAGANYGYTF
>TRBV5-1|TRBJ2-3|12
CASSLGGHTQYF
>TRBV30|TRBJ1-1|12
CAWSGRGTWAFF
>TRBV24-1|TRBJ2-1|16
CATSDFGQGRYNEQFF
>TRBV20-1|TRBJ2-4|14
CSATPPGTANIQYF
>TRBV6-1|TRBJ1-1|15
CASSVLTSGGTEAFF
>TRBV7-6|TRBJ1-2|15
CASSHDSTTNYGYTF
>TRBV20-1|TRBJ1-4|13
CSARGTGGEKLFF
>TRBV5-6|TRBJ1-6|15
CASSLERGNRSPLHF
>TRBV13|TRBJ2-3|16
CASSLERGGLADTQYF
>TRBV3-1|TRBJ2-1|14
CASSRDLRGMEQFF
>TRBV18|TRBJ1-3|14
CASSPRTAGNTIYF
>TRBV5-1|TRBJ1-6|15
CASSRTAGDNSPLHF
>TRBV5-1|TRBJ1-6|15
CASSRGTGDNSPLHF
>TRBV7-3|TRBJ2-2|17
CASSLSPSGGSSGELFF
>TRBV20-1|TRBJ2-7|12
CSACEGAYEQYF
>TRBV30|TRBJ2-5|13
CAWSVRGGFTQYF
>TRBV5-5|TRBJ1-2|13
CASSFSGRGGYTF
>TRBV5-1|TRBJ1-4|17
CASSLDAGSATNEKLFF
>TRBV19|TRBJ2-3|14
CASSTGTGSDTQYF
>TRBV24-1|TRBJ2-6|18
CATSDKRELASGANVLTF
>TRBV3-1|TRBJ2-7|15
CASSQERGIPYEQYF
>TRBV9|TRBJ1-1|13
CASSVDTYTEAFF
>TRBV5-1|TRBJ1-1|15
CASSLTPGGNTEAFF
>TRBV5-1|TRBJ2-7|14
CASSPGQGSGEQYF
>TRBV7-2|TRBJ1-6|16
CASSLVFGEIGSPLHF
>TRBV18|TRBJ2-2|15
CASSPSPPDTGELFF
>TRBV20-1|TRBJ2-5|14
CSPEYRGPVETQYF
>TRBV7-2|TRBJ1-6|15
CASSLEGSGNSPLHF
>TRBV18|TRBJ1-6|14
CASSEDRVNSPLHF